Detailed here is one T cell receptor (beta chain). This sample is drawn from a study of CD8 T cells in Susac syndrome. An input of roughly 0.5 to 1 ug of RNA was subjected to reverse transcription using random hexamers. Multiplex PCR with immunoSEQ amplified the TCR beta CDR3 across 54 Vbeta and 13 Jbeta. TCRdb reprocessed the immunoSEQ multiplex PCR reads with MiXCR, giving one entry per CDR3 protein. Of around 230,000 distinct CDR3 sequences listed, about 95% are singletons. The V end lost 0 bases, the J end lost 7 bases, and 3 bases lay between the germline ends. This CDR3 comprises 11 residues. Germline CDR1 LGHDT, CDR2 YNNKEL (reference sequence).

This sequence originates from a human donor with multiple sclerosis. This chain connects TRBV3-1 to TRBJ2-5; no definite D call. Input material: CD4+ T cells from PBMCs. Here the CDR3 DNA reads TGTGCCAGCAGCCAAGATCGGACCCAGTACTTC. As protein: CASSQDRTQYF.